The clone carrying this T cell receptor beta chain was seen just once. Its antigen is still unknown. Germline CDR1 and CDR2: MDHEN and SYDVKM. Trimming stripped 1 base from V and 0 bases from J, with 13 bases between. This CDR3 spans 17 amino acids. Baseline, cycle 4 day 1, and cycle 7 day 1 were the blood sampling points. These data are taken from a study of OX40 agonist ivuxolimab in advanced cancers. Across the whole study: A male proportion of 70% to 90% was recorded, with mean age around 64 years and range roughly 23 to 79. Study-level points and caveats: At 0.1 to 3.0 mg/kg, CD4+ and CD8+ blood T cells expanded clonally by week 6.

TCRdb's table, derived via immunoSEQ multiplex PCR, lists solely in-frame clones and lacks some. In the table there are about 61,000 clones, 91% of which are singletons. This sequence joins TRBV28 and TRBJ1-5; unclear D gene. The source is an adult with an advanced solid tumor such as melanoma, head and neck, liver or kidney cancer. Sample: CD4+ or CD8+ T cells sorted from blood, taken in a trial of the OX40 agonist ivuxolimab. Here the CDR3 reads CASSLSSHTDSNQPQHF. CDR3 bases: TGTGCCAGCAGTTTATCGTCCCACACAGATAGCAATCAGCCCCAGCATTTT.